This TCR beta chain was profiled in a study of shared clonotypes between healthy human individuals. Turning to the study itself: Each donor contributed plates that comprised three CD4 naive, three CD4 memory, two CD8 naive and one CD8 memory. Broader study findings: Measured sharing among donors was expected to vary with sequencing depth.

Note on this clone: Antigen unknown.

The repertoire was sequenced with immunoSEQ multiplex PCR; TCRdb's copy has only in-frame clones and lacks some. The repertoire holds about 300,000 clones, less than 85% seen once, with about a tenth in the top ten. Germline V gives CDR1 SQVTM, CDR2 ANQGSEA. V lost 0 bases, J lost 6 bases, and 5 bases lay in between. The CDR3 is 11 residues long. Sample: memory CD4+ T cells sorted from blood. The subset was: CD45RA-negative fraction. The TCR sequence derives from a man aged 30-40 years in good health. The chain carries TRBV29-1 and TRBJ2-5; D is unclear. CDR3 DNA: TGCAGCGTTGAAGATGCGAAGACCCAGTACTTC. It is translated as CSVEDAKTQYF.